The next 6 T cell receptor beta chains were all read from a single sample in a study of blood T cell repertoires in COVID-19. Generated by immunoSEQ multiplex PCR, the TCRdb table keeps only in-frame clones and is missing some. The repertoire holds roughly 60,000 clones, with 75% to 95% as singletons. The sequencing sample was made of peripheral blood. All receptors come from a woman older than 75 with active COVID-19.

This sequence joins TRBV12-3 or TRBV12-4 and TRBJ1-1, with a possible D match to TRBD1 (5 bases). With 8 bases removed from V and 1 base from J, the gap between germline ends came to 11 bases. This CDR3 spans 13 amino acids. The CDR3 reads CASGQASNTEAFF. CDR3 nucleotide sequence: TGTGCCAGCGGACAAGCCTCGAACACTGAAGCTTTCTTT.

In nucleotides, the CDR3 is TGTGCCAGCAGTCCTCCGGGACAGCCAACTAATGAAAAACTGTTTTTT. This sequence encodes CASSPPGQPTNEKLFF. This chain connects TRBV3-1 (or the pseudogene TRBV3-2) to TRBJ1-4; 7 nucleotides match TRBD1. V shed 6 bases and J 0 bases; nucleotides not matched to a gene: 7. This CDR3 comprises 16 residues. The germline V gene encodes CDR1 LGHDT and CDR2 YNNKEL (reference sequence).

The chain recombines TRBV3-1 (or the pseudogene TRBV3-2) with TRBJ2-7; the match to TRBD1 covers 8 bases. With 4 bases clipped from V and 0 bases from J, the junction kept 5 bases outside the gene matches. This CDR3 comprises 15 residues. The germline V gene has CDR1 LGHDT and CDR2 YNNKEL (reference sequence). Here the CDR3 reads CASSPRQGLSYEQYF. The CDR3 region has the DNA TGTGCCAGCAGCCCCCGACAGGGGCTCTCCTACGAGCAGTACTTC.

This clone has a single count. The chain couples TRBV6-1 to TRBJ2-1, with TRBD2 identical over 9 bases. V lost 1 base and J lost 9; bases outside the gene matches: 1. From germline, CDR1 is MNHNS and CDR2 SASEGT. There are 13 residues in the CDR3. This chain's CDR3 is CASSEVSGGEQFF. Here the CDR3 DNA reads TGTGCCAGCAGTGAAGTTAGCGGGGGTGAGCAGTTCTTC.

This clone has a single count. CDR3: CASSLAGGAGYTF. CDR3 in DNA: TGTGCCAGCAGTTTAGCAGGGGGTGCTGGCTACACCTTC. V is TRBV12-3 or TRBV12-4 and J is TRBJ1-2; possibly TRBD1 for D (6 bases). The CDR3 spans 13 residues. The V and J ends lost 0 bases and 7 bases respectively, with 9 bases between them.

This clone appeared a single time. The chain is built from TRBV19 and TRBJ2-3; 10 bases agree with TRBD2. CDR1 is LNHDA and CDR2 is SQIVND in the germline V gene (reference sequence). J was trimmed by 6 bases and V by 2 bases; bases with no gene match: 8. The CDR3 has 16 residues. The CDR3 DNA reads TGTGCCAGTAGTATAACTAGCGGGGCGTTAGTGGATACGCAGTATTTT. Its protein product is CASSITSGALVDTQYF. Looking up the rest from reference TRBV19 and TRBJ2-3 gives the full variable domain: DGGITQSPKYLFRKEGQNVTLSCEQNLNHDAMYWYRQDPGQGLRLIYYSQIVNDFQKGDIAEGYSVSREKKESFPLTVTSAQKNPTAFYLCASSITSGALVDTQYFGPGTRLTVL.